These 21 T cell receptor beta chains originate from one sample sequenced in a study of blood T cell repertoires in COVID-19. This table comes from immunoSEQ multiplex PCR, and its TCRdb copy is limited to in-frame clones, with some not included. In the table there are 30,000 to 40,000 clones, 65% to 90% of which are singletons. The source material was peripheral blood. The receptor set was obtained from a woman aged 80 or over with active or convalescent COVID-19.

The rearrangement joins TRBV5-1 to TRBJ2-5, with TRBD2 as a possible D gene (5 bases). Trimming cost V 0 bases and J 7 bases, with 13 bases left between them. The CDR3 extends over 14 amino acids. Germline CDR1 is SGHRS and CDR2 is YFSETQ. CDR3 DNA sequence: TGCGCCAGCAGCTTGGGACCTCCTGCGGGGACCCAGTACTTC. Translation gives CASSLGPPAGTQYF.

V is TRBV5-5 and J is TRBJ2-5, with D maybe TRBD2 (6 bases). The CDR3 spans 14 residues. In germline, CDR1 is SGHKS, CDR2 YYEKEE (reference sequence). V was pared by 3 bases and J by 2 bases, with 11 bases between. The DNA of the CDR3 is TGTGCCAGCAGCTCCGCTAGCGAACAAGAGACCCAGTACTTC. It is translated as CASSSASEQETQYF.

The chain joins TRBV19 to TRBJ1-6; 7 nucleotides align to TRBD1. Germline V gene data show CDR1 as LNHDA and CDR2 as SQIVND (reference sequence). CDR3 size: 14 residues. The trim removed 6 bases at V and 8 bases at J, leaving 7 bases unmatched. The DNA for the CDR3 is TGTGCCAGTAGGATGACAGGGTTCCATTCACCCCTCCACTTT. Residues: CASRMTGFHSPLHF.

V usage is TRBV5-5 and J usage is TRBJ2-3; tentative D call: TRBD2 (5 bases). Germline V CDR1 and CDR2: SGHKS, YYEKEE (reference sequence). The CDR3 spans 16 residues. Trimming removed 0 bases from V and 1 base from J, with 12 bases in between. As DNA, the CDR3 is TGTGCCAGCAGCTTGGGCTCTAGCTCGGGCACAGATACGCAGTATTTT. Amino acid sequence: CASSLGSSSGTDTQYF.

This chain connects TRBV19 to TRBJ1-5, with 7 positions matching TRBD1. After removal of 6 bases from V and 6 bases from J, the junction contained 14 bases not matched to a gene. The length of the CDR3 is 16 residues. Germline loops: CDR1 LNHDA, CDR2 SQIVND (reference sequence). This CDR3 is CASSEPRGASGQPQHF. The CDR3, as DNA: TGTGCCAGTAGCGAGCCCAGGGGGGCCTCGGGTCAGCCCCAGCATTTT.

The CDR3: CASSPGSGLSSGPDTQYF. Here the CDR3 DNA reads TGTGCCAGCTCACCTGGTAGCGGGCTGTCCTCGGGGCCAGATACGCAGTATTTT. The genes are TRBV18 and TRBJ2-3, with TRBD2 identical over 7 bases. Trimming took 3 bases from V and 4 from J; bases not matched to a gene: 16. The germline gives CDR1 KGHSH, CDR2 LQKENI. CDR3 length: 18 amino acids.

V and J are TRBV18 and TRBJ2-7, with no clear D. The V end was cut by 3 bases, the J end by 0 bases, with 12 bases between. CDR3 length equals 15 residues. The germline gives CDR1 KGHSH, CDR2 LQKENI. The CDR3 region is CASSPGVYISYEQYF. The CDR3 DNA reads as TGTGCCAGCTCACCGGGCGTCTACATCTCCTACGAGCAGTACTTC. The full variable domain, with the rest looked up from reference TRBV18 and TRBJ2-7, is NAGVMQNPRHLVRRRGQEARLRCSPMKGHSHVYWYRQLPEEGLKFMVYLQKENIIDESGMPKERFSAEFPKEGPSILRIQQVVRGDSAAYFCASSPGVYISYEQYFGPGTRLTVT.

The chain links TRBV14 to TRBJ2-2; D is possibly TRBD2 (7 bases). Between the trimmed V and J ends, which lost 5 bases and 5 bases, there was a span of 15 bases. Germline CDR1 SGHDN, CDR2 FVKESK. The CDR3 contains 15 residues. Here the CDR3 DNA reads TGTGCCAGCAGCAAGGGGGGGTCCGGAACCGGGGAGCTGTTTTTT. It yields the protein CASSKGGSGTGELFF.

The V call is TRBV3-1 (or the pseudogene TRBV3-2), the J call TRBJ1-2, with 8 bases fitting TRBD1. This CDR3 comprises 16 residues. Losses at the gene ends were 1 base for V and 3 bases for J; bases not matched to a gene: 7. CDR1 is LGHDT and CDR2 is YNNKEL in the germline V gene (reference sequence). CDR3 loop: CASSQVNRGSDYGYTF. DNA for the CDR3: TGTGCCAGCAGCCAAGTGAACAGGGGGTCGGACTATGGCTACACCTTC.

The chain joins TRBV6-5 to TRBJ2-1; 8 positions match TRBD2. The germline gives CDR1 MNHEY, CDR2 SVGAGI. There are 14 residues in the CDR3. J was trimmed by 10 bases and V by 2 bases; bases with no gene match: 7. The CDR3 coding sequence is TGTGCCAGCAGTTACCCCGCAGCGGGAGCCGAGCAGTTCTTC. Protein: CASSYPAAGAEQFF.

The genes are TRBV11-3 and TRBJ2-7, with 9 bases matching TRBD1. Germline CDR1 SGHNT, CDR2 YENEEA. Losses at the gene ends were 3 bases for V and 3 bases for J; bases not matched to a gene: 6. The CDR3 is 15 residues long. The CDR3 reads CASSFMGQGGYEQYF. The CDR3 bases are TGTGCCAGCAGCTTCATGGGACAGGGTGGCTACGAGCAGTACTTC. The full variable domain, in which reference TRBV11-3 and TRBJ2-7 provide the parts outside the CDR3, is EAGVVQSPRYKIIEKKQPVAFWCNPISGHNTLYWYLQNLGQGPELLIRYENEEAVDDSQLPKDRFSAERLKGVDSTLKIQPAELGDSAVYLCASSFMGQGGYEQYFGPGTRLTVT.

The rearrangement links TRBV7-3 to TRBJ2-3; the match to TRBD2 covers 8 bases. CDR3 length: 15 amino acids. Germline loops: CDR1 SGHTA, CDR2 FQGTGA. V was pared by 4 bases and J by 0 bases, with 3 bases of the junction left unmatched. The CDR3 here is CASSWLAGSTDTQYF. The CDR3 bases are TGTGCCAGCAGCTGGCTAGCGGGTAGCACAGATACGCAGTATTTT.

The chain joins TRBV5-6 to TRBJ2-5, with 10 bases matching TRBD2. V lost 0 bases and J lost 5; bases outside the gene matches: 7. The germline V gene has CDR1 SGHDT and CDR2 YYEEEE. The CDR3 totals 16 residues. The CDR3: CASSLVSGGARETQYF. CDR3 bases: TGTGCCAGCAGCTTGGTCAGCGGGGGGGCCCGGGAGACCCAGTACTTC. The full variable domain, completed using reference TRBV5-6 and TRBJ2-5, is DAGVTQSPTHLIKTRGQQVTLRCSPKSGHDTVSWYQQALGQGPQFIFQYYEEEERQRGNFPDRFSGHQFPNYSSELNVNALLLGDSALYLCASSLVSGGARETQYFGPGTRLLVL.

The chain employs TRBV29-1 and TRBJ1-1, with 7 nucleotides matching TRBD1. This CDR3 contains 12 residues. The trim removed 6 bases at V and 5 bases at J, leaving 6 bases unmatched. Germline CDR1 reads SQVTM; CDR2 reads ANQGSEA. CDR3 DNA: TGCAGCGTAGACAGGGTCGGGACTGAAGCTTTCTTT. Its translation: CSVDRVGTEAFF.

The CDR3 sequence is CASSQSRDRVFSEQYF. In DNA form, the CDR3 reads TGTGCCAGCAGCCAGAGTCGGGACAGGGTTTTCTCCGAGCAGTACTTC. V gene TRBV4-2 combines with J gene TRBJ2-7; 9 bases match TRBD1. Unmatched junction bases numbered 12, after V lost 3 bases and J lost 6 bases. Germline CDR1 LGHNA, CDR2 YNFKEQ. CDR3 length: 16 residues.

The chain links TRBV9 to TRBJ2-2, with D possibly matching TRBD2 (6 bases). Trimming took off 2 bases at V and 6 bases at J, with 11 bases between the two ends. CDR3 length: 14 residues. Germline assignment: CDR1 SGDLS and CDR2 YYNGEE. The CDR3, as DNA: TGTGCCAGCAGCGTGGAGGGTACTTCCGGGGAGCTGTTTTTT. As protein: CASSVEGTSGELFF.

The chain employs TRBV15 and TRBJ1-2, with 12 bases aligning to TRBD1. Germline CDR1 reads LNHNV; CDR2 reads YYDKDF (reference sequence). This CDR3 comprises 16 residues. With 1 base clipped from V and 4 bases from J, the junction kept 4 bases outside the gene matches. The CDR3 sequence is CATSRAGGQGAYGYTF. The CDR3 DNA sequence: TGTGCCACCAGCAGAGCTGGGGGACAGGGGGCCTATGGCTACACCTTC.

This chain links TRBV25-1 with TRBJ2-5; 11 bases agree with TRBD2. After removal of 4 bases from V and 5 bases from J, the junction contained 6 bases not matched to a gene. This CDR3 contains 15 residues. Germline CDR1 MGHDK, CDR2 SYGVNS. The DNA of the CDR3 is TGTGCCAGCAGTGCCGAAATAGCGGGAGGGGAGACCCAGTACTTC. Its translation is CASSAEIAGGETQYF.

This chain links TRBV3-1 (or the pseudogene TRBV3-2) with TRBJ1-5, with 11 bases identical to TRBD1. V gave up 3 bases and J gave up 6 bases; unmatched junction bases: 13. Germline V CDR1 and CDR2: LGHDT, YNNKEL (reference sequence). The CDR3 is 18 amino acids. The CDR3 region is CASSHIGQGAIWRQPQHF. As DNA, the CDR3 is TGTGCCAGCAGCCATATCGGACAGGGGGCCATATGGCGTCAGCCCCAGCATTTT.

The chain couples TRBV18 to TRBJ2-5, with a weak D call TRBD2 (5 bases). In germline, CDR1 is KGHSH, CDR2 LQKENI. Trimming cost V 1 base and J 4 bases, with 7 bases left between them. The CDR3 extends over 13 amino acids. CDR3: CASSPRGLETQYF. The CDR3 DNA is TGTGCCAGCTCACCACGAGGGTTAGAGACCCAGTACTTC.

The chain employs TRBV7-2 and TRBJ2-2; 7 bases align to TRBD2. CDR3 size: 14 residues. V shed 5 bases, J shed 13 bases, and the junction held 13 bases outside the gene matches. Germline V gene data show CDR1 as SGHTA and CDR2 as FQGNSA. The DNA of the CDR3 is TGTGCCAGCAGCCTTTCCCGACTAGCCGCGGGGCTGTTTTTT. Translation gives CASSLSRLAAGLFF.